The clone carrying this T cell receptor beta chain was counted between two and nine times. MiXCR, applied by TCRdb to the RACE reads, yields one record per CDR3 protein. The table shows approximately 120,000 distinct CDR3 sequences, with more than 7% occurring only once. This entry comes from a study of human T cells and chemical hapten exposure. Time point here: patch test 2, 6 weeks after DPC sensitization. Treatment here: therapeutic diphenylcyclopropenone sensitization with weekly scalp DPC. This specimen consisted of whole blood, obtained in connection with sensitization to the hapten diphenylcyclopropenone (DPC). The receptor was isolated from a woman in her 40s with alopecia areata. Some clones in this sample may be carry-over from other donors' samples.

CDR3 in amino acids: CASSQDRGSEKLFF. DNA for the CDR3: TGTGCCAGCAGCCAAGATCGCGGGAGTGAAAAACTGTTTTTT. The V call is TRBV4-2, the J call TRBJ1-4; D is undetermined. The V and J ends lost 0 bases and 7 bases respectively, with 9 bases between them. The V gene's germline CDR1 is LGHNA and CDR2 YNFKEQ. The CDR3 covers 14 residues.